The rows below give T cell receptor beta chains drawn from one sample of a study of identical twins. MiXCR was run by TCRdb on the 5' RACE reads, yielding one entry per CDR3 protein. This table has roughly 260,000 distinct CDR3 sequences, 11% to 15% appearing once. Sequenced input: memory (CD45RO+) T cells sorted from blood. Receptors were obtained from a woman aged 18-29 years in good health. The CDR3 runs from the conserved cysteine through the conserved F or W. Each record gives: CDR3 DNA, CDR3 protein, V gene, J gene, clone size, D gene. The D gene is left open where the match is weak. Size is stated for part of the rows, as once, few or many counts, or as a class when the clone is expanded.

CDR3nt: TGTGCCAGCAGCCAAGATCTGGGCGGAATTTTCACCGGGGAGCTGTTTTTT
CDR3aa: CASSQDLGGIFTGELFF
v_gene: TRBV4-2
j_gene: TRBJ2-2
abundance: few
d_gene: .

CDR3nt: TGTGCCAGCAGCTTCTACAGTACTAGCACAGATACGCAGTATTTT
CDR3aa: CASSFYSTSTDTQYF
v_gene: TRBV11-2
j_gene: TRBJ2-3
abundance: .
d_gene: .

CDR3nt: TGCAGTGCTAGTTCCGTGGATCAGCCCCAGCATTTT
CDR3aa: CSASSVDQPQHF
v_gene: TRBV20-1
j_gene: TRBJ1-5
abundance: many
d_gene: .

CDR3nt: TGTGCCAGCAGCCTGACAGGGAAAAATGAGCAGTTCTTC
CDR3aa: CASSLTGKNEQFF
v_gene: TRBV7-6
j_gene: TRBJ2-1
abundance: .
d_gene: TRBD1

CDR3nt: TGTGCCAGCAGTTTCGTCGGGACAGGGGTAGCCGGGGAGCTGTTTTTT
CDR3aa: CASSFVGTGVAGELFF
v_gene: TRBV27
j_gene: TRBJ2-2
abundance: .
d_gene: TRBD1

CDR3nt: TGCAGTGCTAGAGAAGGAGCCGACACAGATACGCAGTATTTT
CDR3aa: CSAREGADTDTQYF
v_gene: TRBV20-1
j_gene: TRBJ2-3
abundance: .
d_gene: .

CDR3nt: TGCAGTGCTAGAGATCTGCAGGGGAACACAGATACGCAGTATTTT
CDR3aa: CSARDLQGNTDTQYF
v_gene: TRBV20-1
j_gene: TRBJ2-3
abundance: .
d_gene: .

CDR3nt: TGTGCCAGCAGCGTCCGGGGGAACACTGAAGCTTTCTTT
CDR3aa: CASSVRGNTEAFF
v_gene: TRBV9
j_gene: TRBJ1-1
abundance: many
d_gene: .

CDR3nt: TGCGCCAGCAGCGACCCGGCCAGGGCAGGAAACACCATATATTTT
CDR3aa: CASSDPARAGNTIYF
v_gene: TRBV4-3
j_gene: TRBJ1-3
abundance: few
d_gene: .

CDR3nt: TGCAGTGCTAGAGGCTTCGGGACTCCCTATAATTCACCCCTCCACTTT
CDR3aa: CSARGFGTPYNSPLHF
v_gene: TRBV20-1
j_gene: TRBJ1-6
abundance: few
d_gene: .

CDR3nt: TGTGCCAGCAGCTTCGTCGGGGGTGAGCCCCAGCATTTT
CDR3aa: CASSFVGGEPQHF
v_gene: TRBV7-8
j_gene: TRBJ1-5
abundance: .
d_gene: .

CDR3nt: TGTGCCAGCAGCCCCTGGCGCGGAGGTGGGGAAAAACTGTTTTTT
CDR3aa: CASSPWRGGGEKLFF
v_gene: TRBV9
j_gene: TRBJ1-4
abundance: .
d_gene: .

CDR3nt: TGTGCCACCAGCAGAGATCGACAGGCGGATACGCAGTATTTT
CDR3aa: CATSRDRQADTQYF
v_gene: TRBV15
j_gene: TRBJ2-3
abundance: few
d_gene: .

CDR3nt: TGTGCCAGCAGTGTTGCCAGGGAGCTGTTTTTT
CDR3aa: CASSVARELFF
v_gene: TRBV2
j_gene: TRBJ2-2
abundance: .
d_gene: .

CDR3nt: TGTGCCAGCAGTTACGGGGGAGGGCGCGAAGCTTTCTTT
CDR3aa: CASSYGGGREAFF
v_gene: TRBV6-5
j_gene: TRBJ1-1
abundance: .
d_gene: .

CDR3nt: TGTGCCAGCAGTTCAATGGTGGGGCTAAGGTCTGGAAACACCATATATTTT
CDR3aa: CASSSMVGLRSGNTIYF
v_gene: TRBV12-3/TRBV12-4
j_gene: TRBJ1-3
abundance: few
d_gene: .

CDR3nt: TGTGCCAGCAGCTTAGACAGGGGACCCTACGAGCAGTACTTC
CDR3aa: CASSLDRGPYEQYF
v_gene: TRBV7-2
j_gene: TRBJ2-7
abundance: .
d_gene: TRBD1